Listed below are T cell receptor beta chains from one sample, sequenced in a study of T cell responses to AZD1222 COVID-19 vaccine. Libraries were prepared by immunoSEQ multiplex PCR; TCRdb keeps only in-frame clonotypes and omits some of them. The profile shows around 91,000 clones, more than 85% of them singletons. The sample was peripheral blood, taken 28 days after the second AZD1222 dose. The receptors shown here come from an adult who received the AZD1222 COVID-19 vaccine. The CDR3 runs from the conserved cysteine through the conserved F or W. Fields, in order: V gene, D gene, J gene, CDR3 length, CDR3 protein. The D gene is left open where the match is weak.

>TRBV9|NA|TRBJ1-2|11
CASSNRVGYTF
>TRBV24-1|NA|TRBJ2-1|17
CATSDLTGTAGYNEQFF
>TRBV27|TRBD1|TRBJ1-2|16
CASSLIGGQGGYGYTF
>TRBV27|NA|TRBJ1-1|14
CASSAGRDGREAFF
>TRBV4-1|NA|TRBJ2-7|15
CASSLETEKSYEQYF
>TRBV9|NA|TRBJ2-5|14
CASSVGPGQETQYF
>TRBV19|TRBD1|TRBJ2-5|13
CATRSTGKETQYF
>TRBV7-9|NA|TRBJ1-2|15
CASTPRPTENYGYTF
>TRBV4-1|NA|TRBJ2-7|15
CASSQAPDRRSEQYF
>TRBV19|TRBD2|TRBJ2-3|17
CASSTGGTSGRRDTQYF
>TRBV7-6|NA|TRBJ1-4|14
CASSFSRGYEKLFF
>TRBV3-1/TRBV3-2|NA|TRBJ2-7|15
CASSQAPQSTYEQYF
>TRBV4-2|TRBD2|TRBJ2-1|17
CASSQVSGTSALREQFF
>TRBV28|NA|TRBJ1-2|16
CASSLPPLANDYGYTF
>TRBV6-4|TRBD2|TRBJ2-3|15
CASRLSGASTDTQYF
>TRBV10-2|TRBD2|TRBJ2-5|15
CASSGSSGDSKTQYF
>TRBV4-1|NA|TRBJ2-5|14
CASSQDRDQETQYF
>TRBV27|NA|TRBJ2-1|13
CASSLWPSNEQFF
>TRBV18|TRBD2|TRBJ2-1|16
CASSPPASGRYNEQFF
>TRBV9|NA|TRBJ1-4|16
CASSVGGQGRGEKLFF
>TRBV6-2/TRBV6-3|NA|TRBJ2-7|13
CASSRLAAYEQYF
>TRBV5-1|TRBD2|TRBJ2-7|15
CASSLDISGRGEQYF
>TRBV2|TRBD1|TRBJ1-2|13
CASSGQGSDGYTF
>TRBV6-5|TRBD2|TRBJ2-7|13
CASSRTSGYEQYF
>TRBV7-7|NA|TRBJ1-6|11
CARDYNSPLHF
>TRBV7-8|NA|TRBJ1-1|13
CASSFRMNTEAFF
>TRBV2|NA|TRBJ2-3|12
CASRQDTDTQYF
>TRBV5-1|TRBD2|TRBJ2-3|15
CASRTSGSLSDTQYF
>TRBV5-1|NA|TRBJ1-1|14
CASSDRRGNTEAFF
>TRBV11-3|NA|TRBJ1-3|20
CASSPHPRDRPPVSGNTIYF
>TRBV7-9|TRBD1|TRBJ1-1|15
CASSLSADRGYEAFF
>TRBV3-1/TRBV3-2|NA|TRBJ2-1|13
CASSTQTPLSQFF
>TRBV3-1/TRBV3-2|TRBD1|TRBJ1-1|14
CASSQRQGGTEAFF
>TRBV7-2|TRBD1|TRBJ2-7|15
CASSHGTGSSYEQYF
>TRBV15|NA|TRBJ2-5|12
CATSTHQETQYF
>TRBV30|NA|TRBJ1-3|13
CAWSVGGGNTIYF
>TRBV6-4|NA|TRBJ2-3|13
CASSRNAGDTQYF
>TRBV5-1|NA|TRBJ2-3|13
CASSSGDTDTQYF
>TRBV5-1|NA|TRBJ2-1|15
CASSFPRTSYNEQFF
>TRBV4-2|TRBD1|TRBJ2-3|15
CASSQEGQATDTQYF
>TRBV25-1|NA|TRBJ1-6|15
CASSEWGRAASPLHF
>TRBV19|NA|TRBJ1-5|13
CASRMGRNQPQHF
>TRBV9|TRBD2|TRBJ2-3|14
CASSVALAGNTQYF
>TRBV6-2/TRBV6-3|NA|TRBJ2-7|15
CASSFLPTASYEQYF
>TRBV19|TRBD1|TRBJ1-5|15
CASSIPGGGGQPQHF
>TRBV27|NA|TRBJ2-7|14
CASSLSWRLGEQYF
>TRBV7-8|NA|TRBJ2-1|16
CASRPPWGPSNNEQFF
>TRBV11-2|NA|TRBJ2-7|13
CASSLGGVYEQYF
>TRBV6-5|NA|TRBJ1-5|13
CASSYAGDQPQHF
>TRBV6-5|NA|TRBJ1-3|14
CASSLGGTGNTIYF
>TRBV9|TRBD1|TRBJ2-7|15
CASSVGGTGLYEQYF
>TRBV3-1/TRBV3-2|NA|TRBJ2-1|15
CASSASSSPGDEQFF
>TRBV2|TRBD1|TRBJ2-3|13
CASRGGMFDTQYF
>TRBV7-2|NA|TRBJ2-5|14
CASSSLPGEETQYF
>TRBV6-4|NA|TRBJ1-3|17
CASSDSSRGAGGNTIYF